One sample yielded the 5 T cell receptor beta chains listed below, sequenced in a study of regulatory T cells in long-lasting Graves disease. With iRepertoire HTBI primers and Arm-PCR of CDR3 regions, TCR beta libraries were built. A single record per CDR3 protein comes from TCRdb applying MiXCR to the multiplex PCR reads. The sample has 350,000 to 500,000 distinct CDR3 sequences, around 20% seen once. Time point here: persistent/refractory GD, antithyroid drugs over 5 years with positive TRAb. Extracted PBMC RNA gave rise to the TCR library. The specimen comprised peripheral blood mononuclear cells (PBMCs), sampled when the disease was refractory, from a patient treated with antithyroid drugs. The origin of the receptors is a female donor with Graves disease.

This clonotype came up many times. The chain links TRBV27 to TRBJ1-5; 10 bases map to TRBD1. This CDR3 has 14 residues. Germline loops: CDR1 MNHEY, CDR2 SMNVEV (reference sequence). V lost 10 bases and J lost 6; bases outside the gene matches: 9. The CDR3 is CATSGQGISQPQHF. The CDR3 nucleotides read TGTGCCACTTCGGGACAGGGGATTAGTCAGCCCCAGCATTTT.

The chain recombines TRBV5-1 with TRBJ2-3; TRBD1 or TRBD2 may be the D gene (5 bases each). The V end lost 2 bases, the J end lost 3 bases, and 13 bases lay between the germline ends. This CDR3 is 15 amino acids long. Germline CDR1 is SGHRS and CDR2 is YFSETQ. The CDR3 loop is CASSFQTAATDTQYF. The CDR3 coding sequence is TGCGCCAGCAGCTTTCAGACAGCGGCTACAGATACGCAGTATTTT.

In its sample, this clonotype was seen a few times. The rearrangement links TRBV12-3 or TRBV12-4 to TRBJ2-3, with D unresolved. The CDR3 totals 12 residues. V shed 3 bases and J shed 2 bases, with 3 bases lying between them. Here the CDR3 DNA reads TGTGCCAGCAGTTTCTACACAGATACGCAGTATTTT. The encoded protein is CASSFYTDTQYF.

This clonotype was seen repeatedly, ten times or more. The V and J genes are TRBV12-3 or TRBV12-4 and TRBJ2-6, with D perhaps TRBD1 (5 bases). The CDR3 is made up of 15 amino acids. Deletions cut 6 bases from V and 0 bases from J, with 9 bases between. CDR3 sequence (DNA): TGTGCCAGCAGAAAAGACAGCTCTGGGGCCAACGTCCTGACTTTC. This gives the protein CASRKDSSGANVLTF.

This clonotype was found many times. The chain carries TRBV15 and TRBJ2-5, with 11 bases lining up with TRBD2. Germline-derived CDR1 and CDR2 are LNHNV and YYDKDF (reference sequence). J gave up 3 bases and V 1 base, and 7 bases lay outside the gene matches. The CDR3 has 17 residues. For the CDR3, the DNA is TGTGCCACCAGCAGAGCCCCCGAGGGACTAGCGGAAGAGACCCAGTACTTC. Translated, it gives CATSRAPEGLAEETQYF. Full variable domain (rest looked up from reference TRBV15 and TRBJ2-5): DAMVIQNPRYQVTQFGKPVTLSCSQTLNHNVMYWYQQKSSQAPKLLFHYYDKDFNNEADTPDNFQSRRPNTSFCFLDIRSPGLGDTAMYLCATSRAPEGLAEETQYFGPGTRLLVL.